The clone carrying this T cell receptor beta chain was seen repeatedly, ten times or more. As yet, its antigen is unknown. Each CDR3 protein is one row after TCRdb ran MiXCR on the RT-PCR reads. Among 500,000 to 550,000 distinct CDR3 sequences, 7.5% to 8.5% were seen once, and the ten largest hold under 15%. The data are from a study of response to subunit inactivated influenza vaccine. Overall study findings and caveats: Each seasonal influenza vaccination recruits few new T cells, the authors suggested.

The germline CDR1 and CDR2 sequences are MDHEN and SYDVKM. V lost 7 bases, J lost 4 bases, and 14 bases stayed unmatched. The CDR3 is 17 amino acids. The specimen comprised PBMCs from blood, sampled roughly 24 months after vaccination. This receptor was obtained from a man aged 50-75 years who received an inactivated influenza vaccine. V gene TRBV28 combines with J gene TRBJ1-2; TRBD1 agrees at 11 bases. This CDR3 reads CASTPGTGGQLRYGYTF. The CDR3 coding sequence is TGTGCCAGCACCCCCGGGACAGGGGGACAACTCCGCTATGGCTACACCTTC.